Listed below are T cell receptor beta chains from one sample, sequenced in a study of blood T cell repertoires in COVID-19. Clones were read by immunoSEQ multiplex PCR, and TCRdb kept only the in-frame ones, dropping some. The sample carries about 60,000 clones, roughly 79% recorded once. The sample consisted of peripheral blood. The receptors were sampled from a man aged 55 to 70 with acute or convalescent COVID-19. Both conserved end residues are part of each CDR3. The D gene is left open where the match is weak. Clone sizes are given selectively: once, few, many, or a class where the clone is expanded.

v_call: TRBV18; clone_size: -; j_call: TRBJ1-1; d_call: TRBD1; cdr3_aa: CASSFIGQGRTEAFF; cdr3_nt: TGTGCCAGCTCCTTTATAGGACAGGGGAGGACTGAAGCTTTCTTT
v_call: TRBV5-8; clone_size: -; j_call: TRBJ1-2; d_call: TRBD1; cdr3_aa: CASSSDREGARDTF; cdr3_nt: TGTGCCAGCAGCTCGGACAGGGAGGGAGCCAGAGACACCTTC
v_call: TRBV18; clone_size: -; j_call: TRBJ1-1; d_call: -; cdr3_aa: CASSPPVGVGNTEAFF; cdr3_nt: TGTGCCAGCTCACCACCGGTCGGGGTGGGGAACACTGAAGCTTTCTTT
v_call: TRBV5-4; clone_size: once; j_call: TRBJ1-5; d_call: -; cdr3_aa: CASSGRPNQPQHF; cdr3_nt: TGTGCCAGCAGCGGCAGGCCCAATCAGCCCCAGCATTTT
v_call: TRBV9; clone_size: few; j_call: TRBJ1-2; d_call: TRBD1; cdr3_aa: CASSVVRQGAFQGYGYTF; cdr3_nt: TGTGCCAGCAGCGTAGTACGGCAGGGGGCGTTTCAGGGCTATGGCTACACCTTC
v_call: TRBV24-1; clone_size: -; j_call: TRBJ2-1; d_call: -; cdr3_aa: CATSDLPTQVYNEQFF; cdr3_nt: TGTGCCACCAGTGATTTGCCGACGCAGGTTTACAATGAGCAGTTCTTC
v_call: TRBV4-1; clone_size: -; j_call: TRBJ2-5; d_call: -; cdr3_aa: CASSQDNSQETQYF; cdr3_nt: TGCGCCAGCAGCCAAGATAACAGCCAAGAGACCCAGTACTTC
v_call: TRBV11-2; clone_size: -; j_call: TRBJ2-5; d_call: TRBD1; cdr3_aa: CASSFAGTGGGQETQYF; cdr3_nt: TGTGCCAGCAGCTTCGCCGGGACAGGGGGCGGGCAAGAGACCCAGTACTTC
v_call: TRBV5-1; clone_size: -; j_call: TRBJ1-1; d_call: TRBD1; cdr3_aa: CASSSFSGGQTEAFF; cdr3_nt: TGCGCCAGCAGCTCGTTCTCAGGGGGGCAAACTGAAGCTTTCTTT
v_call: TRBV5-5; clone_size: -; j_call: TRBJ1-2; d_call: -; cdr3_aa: CASSLMLLNGGYTF; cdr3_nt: TGTGCCAGCAGCTTGATGCTGTTAAACGGTGGCTACACCTTC
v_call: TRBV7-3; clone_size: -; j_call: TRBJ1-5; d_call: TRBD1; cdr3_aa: CASSLVGGPDQPQHF; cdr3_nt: TGTGCCAGCAGCTTGGTAGGGGGCCCTGATCAGCCCCAGCATTTT
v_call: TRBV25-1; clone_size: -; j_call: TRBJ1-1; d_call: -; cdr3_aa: CASSGALILEVVTEAFF; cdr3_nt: TGTGCCAGCAGTGGAGCCCTAATTCTAGAGGTGGTAACTGAAGCTTTCTTT
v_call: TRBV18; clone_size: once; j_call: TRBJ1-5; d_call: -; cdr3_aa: CASSPAGDQPQHF; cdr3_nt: TGTGCCAGCTCACCCGCAGGGGATCAGCCCCAGCATTTT
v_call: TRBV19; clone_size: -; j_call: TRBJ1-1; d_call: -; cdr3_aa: CASSIAGRYTEAFF; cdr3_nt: TGTGCCAGTAGTATCGCAGGGCGGTATACTGAAGCTTTCTTT
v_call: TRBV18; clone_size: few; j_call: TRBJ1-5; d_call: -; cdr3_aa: CASSLSAVKAEPQHF; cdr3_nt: TGTGCCAGCTCACTCTCCGCGGTGAAGGCTGAGCCCCAGCATTTT
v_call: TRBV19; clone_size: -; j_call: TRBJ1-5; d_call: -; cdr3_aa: CASSIDLEGGQPQHF; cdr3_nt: TGTGCCAGTAGTATAGATCTTGAGGGAGGCCAGCCCCAGCATTTT
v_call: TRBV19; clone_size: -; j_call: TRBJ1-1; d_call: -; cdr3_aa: CASSQRTGLGEAFF; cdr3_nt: TGTGCCAGTAGTCAAAGGACGGGGTTGGGTGAAGCTTTCTTT
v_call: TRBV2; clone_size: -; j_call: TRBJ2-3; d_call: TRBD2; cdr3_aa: CASSGSGAGVVDTQYF; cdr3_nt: TGTGCCAGCAGCGGTTCAGGAGCGGGGGTTGTAGATACGCAGTATTTT
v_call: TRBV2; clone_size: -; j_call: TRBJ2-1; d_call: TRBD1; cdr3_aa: CASSFTGGEQFF; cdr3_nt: TGTGCCAGCAGTTTTACAGGGGGCGAGCAGTTCTTC
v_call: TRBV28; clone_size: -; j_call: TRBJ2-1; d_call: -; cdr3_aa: CASSSRGVVAYNEQFF; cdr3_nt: TGTGCCAGCAGTTCCAGGGGAGTGGTCGCCTACAATGAGCAGTTCTTC
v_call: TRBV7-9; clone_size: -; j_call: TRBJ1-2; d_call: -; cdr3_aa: CASSRQGWGYTF; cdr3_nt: TGTGCCAGCAGCAGGCAGGGATGGGGCTACACCTTC
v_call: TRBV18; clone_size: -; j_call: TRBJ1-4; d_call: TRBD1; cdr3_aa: CASSPRTGGEEKLFF; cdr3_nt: TGTGCCAGCTCACCAAGGACAGGGGGAGAAGAAAAACTGTTTTTT
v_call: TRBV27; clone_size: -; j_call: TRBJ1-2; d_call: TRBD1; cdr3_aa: CASSPTGGVTRDNYGYTF; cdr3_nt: TGTGCCAGCAGTCCGACAGGGGGTGTAACCAGAGATAACTATGGCTACACCTTC
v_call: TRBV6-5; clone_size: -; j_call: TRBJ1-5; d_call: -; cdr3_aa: CASNIHTPGQPQHF; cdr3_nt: TGTGCCAGCAATATACACACGCCGGGTCAGCCCCAGCATTTT
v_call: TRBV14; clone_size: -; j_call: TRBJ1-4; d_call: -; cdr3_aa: CASSQVGSGLNEKLFF; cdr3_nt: TGTGCCAGCAGCCAAGTCGGTTCGGGACTCAATGAAAAACTGTTTTTT
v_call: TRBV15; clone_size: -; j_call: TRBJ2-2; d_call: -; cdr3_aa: CATGHFTGELFF; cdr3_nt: TGTGCCACCGGACACTTTACCGGGGAGCTGTTTTTT
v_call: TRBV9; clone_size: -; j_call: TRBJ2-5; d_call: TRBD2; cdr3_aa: CASSVAGGQETQYF; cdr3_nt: TGTGCCAGCAGCGTAGCGGGGGGGCAAGAGACCCAGTACTTC
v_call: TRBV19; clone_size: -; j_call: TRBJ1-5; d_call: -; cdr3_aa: CASMMGGGQPQHF; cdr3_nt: TGTGCCAGTATGATGGGGGGGGGCCAGCCCCAGCATTTT
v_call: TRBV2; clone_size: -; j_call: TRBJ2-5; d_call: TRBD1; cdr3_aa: CASARDSPGETQYF; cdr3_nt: TGTGCCAGTGCCAGGGACAGTCCAGGGGAGACCCAGTACTTC
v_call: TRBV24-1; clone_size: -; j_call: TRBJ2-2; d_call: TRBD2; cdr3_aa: CATSETSGGDTGELFF; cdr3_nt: TGTGCCACCAGTGAGACGAGCGGGGGGGACACCGGGGAGCTGTTTTTT
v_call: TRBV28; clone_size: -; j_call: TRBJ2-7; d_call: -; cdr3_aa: CASSLQGYEQYF; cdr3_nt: TGTGCCAGCAGTTTGCAGGGTTACGAGCAGTACTTC
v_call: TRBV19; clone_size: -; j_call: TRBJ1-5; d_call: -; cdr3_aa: CARTKFSGDPPNQPQHF; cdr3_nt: TGTGCCAGGACGAAATTTTCGGGAGACCCCCCAAATCAGCCCCAGCATTTT
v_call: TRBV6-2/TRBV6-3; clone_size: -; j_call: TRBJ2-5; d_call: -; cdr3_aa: CASSFGHSVTQYF; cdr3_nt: TGTGCCAGCAGTTTTGGACACTCAGTTACCCAGTACTTC
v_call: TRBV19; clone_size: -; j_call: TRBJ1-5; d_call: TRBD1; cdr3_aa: CASSPRQGGFNQPQHF; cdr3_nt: TGTGCCAGTAGTCCCCGACAGGGTGGGTTCAATCAGCCCCAGCATTTT
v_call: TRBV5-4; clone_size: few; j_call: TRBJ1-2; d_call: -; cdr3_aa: CASSPAGYGYTF; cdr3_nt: TGTGCCAGCAGCCCGGCCGGGTATGGCTACACCTTC
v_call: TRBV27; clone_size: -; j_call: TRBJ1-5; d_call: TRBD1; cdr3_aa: CASRDRGSNQPQHF; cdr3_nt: TGTGCCAGCAGGGACAGGGGGAGCAATCAGCCCCAGCATTTT
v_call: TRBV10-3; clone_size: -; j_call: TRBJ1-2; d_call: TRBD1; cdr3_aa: CAISATGDYGYTF; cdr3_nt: TGTGCCATCAGTGCCACAGGGGACTATGGCTACACCTTC
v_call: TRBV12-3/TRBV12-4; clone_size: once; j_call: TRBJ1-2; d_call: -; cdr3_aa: CATSRGAYGYTF; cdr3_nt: TGTGCCACCTCACGCGGGGCTTATGGCTACACCTTC
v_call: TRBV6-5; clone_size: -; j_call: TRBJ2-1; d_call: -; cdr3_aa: CAARPGSSNEQFF; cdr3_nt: TGTGCCGCACGTCCGGGGTCCTCCAATGAGCAGTTCTTC
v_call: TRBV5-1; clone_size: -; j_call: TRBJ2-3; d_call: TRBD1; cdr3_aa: CASSATKGQGDTQYF; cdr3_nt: TGCGCCAGCAGCGCCACCAAAGGACAGGGCGATACGCAGTATTTT
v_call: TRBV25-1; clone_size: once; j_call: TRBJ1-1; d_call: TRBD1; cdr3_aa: CASSLTGSATEAFF; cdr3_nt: TGTGCCAGCAGTCTGACAGGGTCCGCCACTGAAGCTTTCTTT